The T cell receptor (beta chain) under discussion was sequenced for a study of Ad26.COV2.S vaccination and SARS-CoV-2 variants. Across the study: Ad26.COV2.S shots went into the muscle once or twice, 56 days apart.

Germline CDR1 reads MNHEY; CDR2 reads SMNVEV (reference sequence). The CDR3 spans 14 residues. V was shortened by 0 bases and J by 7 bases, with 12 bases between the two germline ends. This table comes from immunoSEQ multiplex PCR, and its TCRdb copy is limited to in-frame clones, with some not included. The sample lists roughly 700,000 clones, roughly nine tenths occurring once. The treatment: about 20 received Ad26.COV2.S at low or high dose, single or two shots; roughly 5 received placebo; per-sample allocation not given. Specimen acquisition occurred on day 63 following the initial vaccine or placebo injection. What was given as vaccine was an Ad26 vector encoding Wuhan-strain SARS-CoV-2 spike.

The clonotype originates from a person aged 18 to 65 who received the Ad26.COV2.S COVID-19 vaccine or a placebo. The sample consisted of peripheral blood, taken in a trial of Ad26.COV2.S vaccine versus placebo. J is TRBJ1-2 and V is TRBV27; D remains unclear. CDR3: CASSLSGQRFGYTF. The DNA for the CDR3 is TGTGCCAGCAGTTTATCGGGTCAAAGGTTTGGCTACACCTTC.